These T cell receptor beta chains were read from a single sample in a study of T cell responses to AZD1222 COVID-19 vaccine. Assay: immunoSEQ multiplex PCR; the TCRdb copy retains only in-frame clones and omits some. The sample has roughly 100,000 clones, approximately 89% seen once. The specimen comprised peripheral blood, sampled on day 0 of AZD1222 vaccination. Receptors were obtained from an adult in good health. CDR3s include the opening cysteine and the closing phenylalanine or tryptophan. A D gene is named only where the DNA matches it firmly. Only some rows state a clone size, as once, few, many or a class for expanded clones.

size	D	V	J	CDR3	DNA
-	-	TRBV6-5	TRBJ1-2	CASSYSMGLGHGYTF	TGTGCCAGCAGTTACTCGATGGGACTGGGTCATGGCTACACCTTC
-	-	TRBV6-5	TRBJ2-7	CASSYHDGFYEQYF	TGTGCCAGCAGTTATCACGATGGCTTCTACGAGCAGTACTTC
-	-	TRBV30	TRBJ2-7	CAARGASLRYEQYF	TGTGCGGCGCGGGGTGCTAGCCTCAGGTACGAGCAGTACTTC
-	-	TRBV10-1	TRBJ1-2	CASSEAGISYGYTF	TGCGCCAGCAGTGAGGCGGGAATTTCCTATGGCTACACCTTC
-	-	TRBV7-2	TRBJ1-3	CASSLNFPSGGNTIYF	TGTGCCAGCAGCTTAAATTTCCCCTCTGGTGGAAACACCATATATTTT
-	-	TRBV9	TRBJ2-3	CASSVTSHTDTQYF	TGTGCCAGCAGCGTAACTAGCCACACAGATACGCAGTATTTT
-	-	TRBV7-2	TRBJ1-2	CASSLGQNYGYTF	TGTGCCAGCAGCTTAGGACAGAACTATGGCTACACCTTC
-	-	TRBV20-1	TRBJ2-1	CSASDNNEQFF	TGCAGTGCTTCGGACAACAATGAGCAGTTCTTC
-	-	TRBV10-1	TRBJ2-6	CASSESGANVLTF	TGCGCCAGCAGTGAGTCTGGGGCCAACGTCCTGACTTTC
-	-	TRBV7-2	TRBJ2-5	CASVIQETQYF	TGTGCCAGCGTTATTCAAGAGACCCAGTACTTC
-	-	TRBV15	TRBJ1-6	CATSRAGGFNSPLHF	TGTGCCACCAGCAGAGCGGGAGGGTTCAATTCACCCCTCCACTTT
-	-	TRBV7-7	TRBJ2-5	CASSPSLVETQYF	TGTGCTAGTAGCCCATCACTAGTCGAGACCCAGTACTTC
once	TRBD1	TRBV5-1	TRBJ1-1	CASSLARDRGLRAFF	TGCGCCAGCAGCTTGGCCCGGGACAGGGGGCTACGAGCTTTCTTT
-	-	TRBV2	TRBJ1-6	CASSEASRSPLHF	TGTGCCAGCAGTGAGGCCAGTCGATCACCCCTCCACTTT
few	-	TRBV11-2	TRBJ1-1	CASRTVWSRTEAFF	TGTGCCAGCAGAACCGTATGGTCTAGGACTGAAGCTTTCTTT
-	-	TRBV6-2/TRBV6-3	TRBJ1-5	CASSYSRTRDRRNQPQHF	TGTGCCAGCAGTTACTCAAGAACGAGGGATCGGCGGAATCAGCCCCAGCATTTT
-	-	TRBV5-4	TRBJ2-1	CASSFYNEQFF	TGTGCCAGCAGTTTTTACAATGAGCAGTTCTTC
-	-	TRBV19	TRBJ1-1	CASSRLRMDTEAFF	TGTGCCAGTAGTCGGTTGAGAATGGACACTGAAGCTTTCTTT
-	-	TRBV3-1/TRBV3-2	TRBJ1-6	CASSSGTGVSLHF	TGTGCCAGCAGCTCGGGGACGGGGGTATCCCTCCACTTT
-	-	TRBV7-2	TRBJ2-5	CASSSLGETQYF	TGTGCCAGCAGCTCGCTGGGTGAGACCCAGTACTTC
-	TRBD2	TRBV25-1	TRBJ2-1	CASSGRLAGTNEQFF	TGTGCCAGCAGTGGCAGACTAGCGGGAACGAATGAGCAGTTCTTC
-	TRBD1	TRBV4-3	TRBJ1-3	CASSRTGEAGNTIYF	TGCGCCAGCAGCCGGACAGGGGAGGCTGGAAACACCATATATTTT
-	TRBD1	TRBV9	TRBJ1-2	CASSEGTGAGGYTF	TGTGCCAGCAGCGAGGGGACAGGGGCAGGAGGCTACACCTTC
-	-	TRBV12-3/TRBV12-4	TRBJ2-7	CASSLGHEQYF	TGTGCCAGCAGTTTAGGGCACGAGCAGTACTTC
-	-	TRBV9	TRBJ2-7	CASSVGAAGNPYEQYF	TGTGCCAGCAGCGTAGGAGCAGCGGGCAACCCCTACGAGCAGTACTTC
few	-	TRBV15	TRBJ1-3	CATSSYITANSGNTIYF	TGTGCCACCAGCAGCTATATAACAGCCAACTCTGGAAACACCATATATTTT
-	-	TRBV6-5	TRBJ2-4	CASSTNIAKNIQYF	TGTGCCAGCAGCACGAATATAGCCAAAAACATTCAGTACTTC
-	-	TRBV11-2	TRBJ1-5	CASSFDGNQPQHF	TGTGCCAGCAGCTTTGACGGCAATCAGCCCCAGCATTTT
-	TRBD2	TRBV24-1	TRBJ2-1	CATSDFGLAGAGEQFF	TGTGCCACCAGTGATTTCGGTCTAGCGGGAGCCGGTGAGCAGTTCTTC
-	-	TRBV6-5	TRBJ1-3	CASSYSSQGEGNTIYF	TGTGCCAGCAGTTACTCGAGTCAGGGTGAGGGAAACACCATATATTTT
-	-	TRBV2	TRBJ1-4	CASSPEKLFF	TGTGCCAGCAGTCCCGAAAAACTGTTTTTT
-	TRBD2	TRBV5-1	TRBJ2-2	CASSLLREGRTGELFF	TGCGCCAGCAGCTTGTTGCGGGAGGGCCGCACCGGGGAGCTGTTTTTT
-	-	TRBV19	TRBJ1-1	CASSYRTDTEAFF	TGTGCCAGTAGTTATCGAACGGACACTGAAGCTTTCTTT
once	-	TRBV7-2	TRBJ1-2	CASSLEGSNYGYTF	TGTGCCAGCAGCTTAGAGGGCAGCAACTATGGCTACACCTTC
-	-	TRBV24-1	TRBJ1-5	CATSRGGNQPQHF	TGTGCCACCAGTAGAGGGGGCAATCAGCCCCAGCATTTT
-	-	TRBV27	TRBJ2-7	CASGHERADEQYF	TGTGCCAGCGGCCACGAGCGAGCCGACGAGCAGTACTTC